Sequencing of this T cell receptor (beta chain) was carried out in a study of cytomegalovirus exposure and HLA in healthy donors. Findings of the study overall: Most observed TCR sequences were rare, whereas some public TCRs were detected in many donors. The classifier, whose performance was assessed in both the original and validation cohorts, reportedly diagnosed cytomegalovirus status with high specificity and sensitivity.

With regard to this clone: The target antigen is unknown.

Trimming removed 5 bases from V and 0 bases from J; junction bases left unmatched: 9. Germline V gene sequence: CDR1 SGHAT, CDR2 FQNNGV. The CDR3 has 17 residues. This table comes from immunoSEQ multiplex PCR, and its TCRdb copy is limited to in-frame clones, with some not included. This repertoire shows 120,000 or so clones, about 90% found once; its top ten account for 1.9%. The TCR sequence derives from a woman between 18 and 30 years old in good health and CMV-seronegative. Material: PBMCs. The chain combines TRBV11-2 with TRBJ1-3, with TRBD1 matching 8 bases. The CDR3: CASSLSTGASSGNTIYF. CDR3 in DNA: TGTGCCAGCAGCCTTTCGACAGGGGCGAGCTCTGGAAACACCATATATTTT.